A single sample gave rise to the 26 T cell receptor beta chains below, sequenced in a study of blood T cells in healthy people across ages. A J-beta primer mix and a sample-barcoded 5' primer were used in a second PCR of about 7 to 12 cycles. MiXCR, applied by TCRdb to the 5' RACE reads, yields one record per CDR3 protein. The sample carries more than 1.4 million distinct CDR3 sequences, about 40% recorded once. Sequencing was done on a sample of blood. The receptors here all came from a woman between 18 and 29 years old in good health.

The rearrangement joins TRBV7-2 to TRBJ1-2; D not resolved. The CDR3 has 16 amino acids. Germline CDR1 is SGHTA and CDR2 is FQGNSA. With 6 bases removed from V and 4 bases from J, the gap between germline ends came to 21 bases. The CDR3 DNA sequence: TGTGCCAGCAGTGAAGAGGTTGGTAGGGTAGCCTATGGCTACACCTTC. It is translated as CASSEEVGRVAYGYTF.

The chain recombines TRBV7-8 with TRBJ1-6, with TRBD1 identical over 7 bases. The CDR3 sequence is 19 residues long. Trimming took 1 base from V and 0 from J; bases not matched to a gene: 9. Germline values: CDR1 SGHVS, CDR2 FQNEAQ. The DNA for the CDR3 is TGTGCCAGCAGCTTAGATTGGTCCGAGGGGGCCTCCTATAATTCACCCCTCCACTTT. It yields the protein CASSLDWSEGASYNSPLHF. Supplemented by reference TRBV7-8 and TRBJ1-6, the full variable domain reads GAGVSQSPRYKVAKRGQDVALRCDPISGHVSLFWYQQALGQGPEFLTYFQNEAQLDKSGLPSDRFFAERPEGSVSTLKIQRTQQEDSAVYLCASSLDWSEGASYNSPLHFGNGTRLTVT.

The chain has TRBV20-1 and TRBJ2-4; D might be TRBD1 or TRBD2, each matching 5 bases. Judging by the DNA end, TRBJ2-7 fits better; the J call may be wrong. The CDR3 consists of 13 residues. The germline CDR1 and CDR2 sequences are DFQATT and SNEGSKA (reference sequence). The CDR3 protein is CSERGFESYEQYF. CDR3 in DNA: TGCAGTGAACGGGGCTTCGAGTCCTACGAGCAGTACTTC.

V gene TRBV30 combines with J gene TRBJ2-2, with a weak D call TRBD2 (6 bases). Germline CDR1 GTSNPN, CDR2 SVGIG (reference sequence). The CDR3 runs 14 residues. V shed 8 bases and J shed 5 bases, with 18 bases lying between them. In DNA, the CDR3 is TGTGCCACACAATGGGACTCACCAACCGGGGAGCTGTTTTTT. This gives the protein CATQWDSPTGELFF.

J is TRBJ2-7 and V is TRBV5-1; D is unresolved. The CDR3 extends over 12 amino acids. Trimming took 3 bases from V and 6 from J, leaving 10 bases between them. Germline V gene sequence: CDR1 SGHRS, CDR2 YFSETQ. This CDR3 is CASSSLTFEQYF. The CDR3 region has the DNA TGCGCCAGCAGCTCCCTGACCTTCGAGCAGTACTTC.

A few counts support this clonotype. The rearrangement joins TRBV5-1 to TRBJ2-3, with D tentatively TRBD2 (7 bases). V lost 4 bases to trimming and J lost 4 bases, with 22 bases between them. Germline-derived CDR1 and CDR2 are SGHRS and YFSETQ. The CDR3 has 17 amino acids. The CDR3 DNA reads as TGCGCCAGCAGCCCTCAAGCACGGGGGGCAGGTTCAGATACGCAGTATTTT. This gives the protein CASSPQARGAGSDTQYF.

The V and J genes are TRBV20-1 and TRBJ2-7; the match to TRBD2 covers 13 bases. The germline V gene encodes CDR1 DFQATT and CDR2 SNEGSKA (reference sequence). The V segment lost 3 bases and the J segment 6 bases; nucleotides outside the gene matches: 5. The CDR3 is made up of 14 amino acids. CDR3 in amino acids: CSASSLAGGSEQYF. The CDR3 coding sequence is TGCAGTGCTAGCTCACTAGCGGGAGGGAGCGAGCAGTACTTC.

This clonotype occurred a few times. The junction does not match germline at one end; this may be a read error. The chain combines TRBV27 with TRBJ2-7, with 8 bases that match TRBD1. Germline-derived CDR1 and CDR2 are MNHEY and SMNVEV (reference sequence). This CDR3 is built from 15 residues. The CDR3 region is CASSLSRTGYYEQYF. Written as DNA, the CDR3 is TGTGCCAGCAGTCTATCTCGGACAGGGTACTACGAGCAGTACTTC.

The chain uses TRBV4-2 and TRBJ2-7; the match to TRBD1 covers 7 bases. Germline loops: CDR1 LGHNA, CDR2 YNFKEQ. After removal of 5 bases from V and 1 base from J, the junction contained 8 bases not matched to a gene. The CDR3 totals 15 residues. CDR3 nucleotides: TGTGCCAGCAGCTATTCTCAGGGGGAATCCTACGAGCAGTACTTC. Translated, it gives CASSYSQGESYEQYF.

V and J are TRBV20-1 and TRBJ1-5; D possibly corresponds to TRBD1 (6 bases). The CDR3 is 16 amino acids. Trimming removed 0 bases from V and 6 bases from J, with 18 bases in between. Germline V gene data show CDR1 as DFQATT and CDR2 as SNEGSKA (reference sequence). The CDR3 DNA reads as TGCAGTGCTAGAGATCGTCACAGGGCGTTGGCTCAGCCCCAGCATTTT. It yields the protein CSARDRHRALAQPQHF.

CDR3 residues: CASKLQRETSTDTQYF. In DNA, the CDR3 is TGTGCCAGCAAATTGCAGCGAGAAACTAGCACAGATACGCAGTATTTT. The chain combines TRBV21-1 with TRBJ2-3. TRBV21-1 is a pseudogene segment. This CDR3 spans 16 amino acids.

To note about this clonotype: A much more abundant neighbour one base away suggests this may be a read error. The rearrangement joins TRBV2 to TRBJ2-5, with 8 bases lining up with TRBD2. The V gene's germline CDR1 is SNHLY and CDR2 FYNNEI. This CDR3 contains 15 residues. Germline trimming cut 3 bases from V and 5 bases from J; bases unmatched to any gene: 8. The CDR3: CASSDGVAGTETQYF. CDR3 DNA: TGTGCCAGCAGTGACGGCGTAGCGGGAACCGAGACCCAGTACTTC.

The rearrangement links TRBV11-2 to TRBJ2-2; 7 bases fit TRBD1. Trimming cost V 5 bases and J 0 bases; bases outside gene matches: 9. The CDR3 length is 17 residues. In germline, CDR1 is SGHAT, CDR2 FQNNGV. CDR3 loop: CASSPSPDRANTGELFF. The CDR3 DNA reads as TGTGCCAGCAGCCCGTCGCCTGACAGGGCGAACACCGGGGAGCTGTTTTTT.

This clonotype was seen more than once but under ten times. The rearrangement joins TRBV5-5 to TRBJ1-2, with TRBD1 as a possible D gene (5 bases). The CDR3 is 16 residues long. CDR1 SGHKS and CDR2 YYEKEE come from the germline V gene (reference sequence). The V and J ends lost 2 bases and 0 bases respectively, with 14 bases between them. CDR3 in amino acids: CASSLPTAHANYGYTF. The CDR3 nucleotides are TGTGCCAGCAGCTTACCGACAGCGCATGCTAACTATGGCTACACCTTC.

The chain is built from TRBV10-3 and TRBJ2-5; 8 bases match TRBD2. The V gene end was trimmed by 3 bases and the J gene end by 5 bases; junction bases not matched to a gene: 8. CDR3 length: 15 residues. Germline V lookup: CDR1 ENHRY, CDR2 SYGVKD. The CDR3 loop reads CAISDAGLGGETQYF. CDR3 nucleotides: TGTGCCATCAGTGACGCGGGACTAGGGGGGGAGACCCAGTACTTC.

There are many counts of this clonotype. The rearrangement links TRBV10-3 to TRBJ1-3; maybe TRBD1 (5 bases). The V end was cut by 6 bases, the J end by 0 bases, with 12 bases between. Germline V CDR1 and CDR2: ENHRY, SYGVKD. The CDR3 is made up of 15 amino acids. CDR3 residues: CAISGTPSSGNTIYF. In DNA form, the CDR3 reads TGTGCCATCAGCGGGACGCCAAGCTCTGGAAACACCATATATTTT.

The table lists this clonotype with a few counts. The chain combines TRBV11-1 with TRBJ2-5; D gene unclear. V lost 2 bases, J lost 4 bases, and 23 bases lay in between. The germline CDR1 and CDR2 sequences are SGHAT and FQDESV (reference sequence). The CDR3 covers 18 residues. The CDR3 here is CASSLSGPSGGRGETQYF. CDR3 nucleotide sequence: TGTGCCAGCAGCTTAAGTGGGCCGTCCGGTGGTCGCGGAGAGACCCAGTACTTC.

In DNA form, the CDR3 reads TGCGCCAGCAGCTTGTCGACTCCACCCGTGGACCAGTACTTC. Encoded protein: CASSLSTPPVDQYF. The chain joins TRBV5-1 to TRBJ2-7; the D is unclear. Per the germline V gene, CDR1 is SGHRS and CDR2 is YFSETQ. The V end was cut by 1 base, the J end by 10 bases, with 18 bases between. CDR3 size: 14 residues.

This clonotype has more than one count but fewer than ten. The chain couples TRBV6-5 to TRBJ2-7; possibly TRBD1 for D (6 bases). Germline V gene lookup returns CDR1 MNHEY and CDR2 SVGAGI. The CDR3 length is 14 residues. Trimming stripped 2 bases from V and 7 bases from J, with 15 bases between. The CDR3 DNA is TGTGCCAGCAGTTACGGGACAAAACCAGGGGAGCAGTACTTC. It specifies CASSYGTKPGEQYF.

The chain has TRBV12-5 and TRBJ2-1; D may match TRBD1 or TRBD2 (5 bases each). The CDR3 has 11 residues. Germline V lookup: CDR1 LGHNT, CDR2 FRNRAP. The germline V and J ends were trimmed by 4 bases and 7 bases, with 5 bases remaining between them. CDR3 residues: CASGWGNEQFF. The CDR3 DNA follows: TGTGCTAGTGGTTGGGGGAATGAGCAGTTCTTC.

The chain uses TRBV29-1 and TRBJ2-3; tentatively, D is TRBD1 or TRBD2 (6 bases each). The CDR3 has 14 amino acids. Trimming stripped 7 bases from V and 0 bases from J, with 14 bases between. Per germline, CDR1 SQVTM and CDR2 ANQGSEA. The DNA for the CDR3 is TGCAGCGGAGGGGGTAGCGGTAGCACAGATACGCAGTATTTT. This translates into CSGGGSGSTDTQYF.

The chain's CDR3 is CASTRGTGVGEKLFF. The CDR3 DNA follows: TGTGCCAGCACGAGGGGGACAGGGGTGGGAGAAAAACTGTTTTTT. The gene calls are TRBV6-5 and TRBJ1-4; 10 positions agree with TRBD1. The CDR3 is made up of 15 amino acids. With V trimmed by 7 bases and J by 8 bases, 10 bases remained unmatched. Germline-derived CDR1 and CDR2 are MNHEY and SVGAGI.

This clonotype was counted only a few times. V usage is TRBV20-1 and J usage is TRBJ2-1; possible D gene TRBD2, 5 bases. Germline V lookup: CDR1 DFQATT, CDR2 SNEGSKA (reference sequence). The V gene lost 6 bases and the J gene lost 9 bases, with 15 bases spanning the gap. This CDR3 region has 12 residues. The CDR3 here is CSAPISAGEQFF. In DNA, the CDR3 is TGCAGTGCCCCTATTAGCGCTGGTGAGCAGTTCTTC.

The rearrangement links TRBV2 to TRBJ2-4; possible D gene TRBD2, 5 bases. The tail of the sequence fits TRBJ2-7 better, so the J call may be wrong. Germline V gene data show CDR1 as SNHLY and CDR2 as FYNNEI. The CDR3 totals 14 residues. The CDR3 DNA reads as TGTGCCAGCAGACCACTAGTAGGGCGCTACGAGCAGTACTTC. This codes for CASRPLVGRYEQYF.

This clonotype was detected a few times. The gene calls are TRBV12-3 or TRBV12-4 and TRBJ1-5; D gene ambiguous. The CDR3 is made up of 15 amino acids. Trimming cost V 8 bases and J 3 bases, with 17 bases left between them. For the CDR3, the DNA is TGTGCCAGCGATTCTCGGAGATTAGACAATCAGCCCCAGCATTTT. Its protein product is CASDSRRLDNQPQHF.

The V gene is TRBV25-1, the J gene TRBJ2-7; 8 nucleotides agree with TRBD2. Trimming took 5 bases from V and 4 from J; bases not matched to a gene: 7. CDR3 length: 14 amino acids. Per the germline V gene, CDR1 is MGHDK and CDR2 is SYGVNS. The CDR3 nucleotides read TGTGCCAGCAGTAGGGCTAGCGGGTCTTACGAGCAGTACTTC. It encodes CASSRASGSYEQYF.